A single sample is the source of the 28 T cell receptor beta chains below, sequenced in a study of T cell changes during pregnancy in multiple sclerosis. The assay was immunoSEQ multiplex PCR, and TCRdb's table has in-frame clones only and misses some. The sample contains 38,000 or so clones, around 90% of which appear only once. Here the sequenced sample was CD4+ T cells from peripheral blood mononuclear cells, taken in the second trimester of pregnancy. Receptors were obtained from a female donor with multiple sclerosis, enrolled in a pregnancy study.

J is TRBJ2-2 and V is TRBV5-1; TRBD2 aligns across 8 bases. The CDR3 is made up of 16 amino acids. Germline loops: CDR1 SGHRS, CDR2 YFSETQ. V dropped 3 bases and J dropped 1; count of bases not matched to a gene: 5. The DNA of the CDR3 is TGCGCCAGCAGCTCGACTAGCGCCTTGAACACCGGGGAGCTGTTTTTT. Residues: CASSSTSALNTGELFF. Variable domain in full (rest from reference TRBV5-1 and TRBJ2-2): KAGVTQTPRYLIKTRGQQVTLSCSPISGHRSVSWYQQTPGQGLQFLFEYFSETQRNKGNFPGRFSGRQFSNSRSEMNVSTLELGDSALYLCASSSTSALNTGELFFGEGSRLTVL.

This clone was found a few times. The chain employs TRBV9 and TRBJ1-1, with D unresolved. Trimming shortened V by 4 bases and J by 0 bases, and 16 bases separated the two germline ends. Germline CDR1 and CDR2: SGDLS and YYNGEE. The CDR3 is made up of 16 amino acids. The DNA for the CDR3 is TGTGCCAGCAGCCAAACCCCAACGTCAGTGAACACTGAAGCTTTCTTT. This codes for CASSQTPTSVNTEAFF.

The chain employs TRBV5-1 and TRBJ2-3, with 9 nucleotides matching TRBD2. V lost 3 bases and J lost 4; bases outside the gene matches: 6. The germline V gene has CDR1 SGHRS and CDR2 YFSETQ. This CDR3 region has 15 residues. This CDR3 is CASSSIAGVADTQYF. In DNA form, the CDR3 reads TGCGCCAGCAGCTCAATAGCGGGAGTGGCAGATACGCAGTATTTT.

The V and J genes are TRBV15 and TRBJ2-7; possibly TRBD2 for D (6 bases). The V gene lost 0 bases and the J gene lost 9 bases, with 24 bases spanning the gap. The CDR3 contains 17 residues. The germline V gene encodes CDR1 LNHNV and CDR2 YYDKDF (reference sequence). This CDR3 is CATSRDIVGTALRAQYF. Written as DNA, the CDR3 is TGTGCCACCAGCAGAGATATTGTAGGGACTGCGCTACGGGCGCAGTACTTC.

This chain joins TRBV28 and TRBJ1-3; D is undetermined. CDR1 is MDHEN and CDR2 is SYDVKM in the germline V gene. CDR3 length: 16 residues. V shed 5 bases and J shed 5 bases, with 19 bases lying between them. The CDR3 region has the DNA TGTGCCAGCAGTCCCGGTGGGCTCGAGGGCAGAAACACCATATATTTT. It is translated as CASSPGGLEGRNTIYF.

The chain carries TRBV6-4 and TRBJ1-5, with 12 bases that match TRBD1. Germline CDR1 is MRHNA and CDR2 is SNTAGT. The ends lost 6 bases at V and 6 bases at J; junction bases unmatched: 6. The CDR3 totals 15 residues. DNA of the CDR3: TGTGCCAGCAGCGCCGGGACAGGGGGCGGTCAGCCCCAGCATTTT. Its translation: CASSAGTGGGQPQHF.

The J gene is TRBJ2-3, the V gene TRBV27; tentatively, D is TRBD1 (5 bases). The CDR3 length is 15 residues. Germline V gene data show CDR1 as MNHEY and CDR2 as SMNVEV (reference sequence). Trimming removed 6 bases from V and 6 bases from J, with 19 bases in between. CDR3 in amino acids: CASSIRSGPADTQYF. CDR3 nucleotide sequence: TGTGCCAGCAGCATCAGATCAGGGCCGGCGGATACGCAGTATTTT.

This chain uses TRBV9 with TRBJ2-1; 15 positions agree with TRBD2. After removal of 4 bases from V and 5 bases from J, the junction contained 10 bases not matched to a gene. Per germline, CDR1 SGDLS and CDR2 YYNGEE. The CDR3 spans 18 residues. DNA for the CDR3: TGTGCCAGCAGCACACCGGGACTAGCGGGAGGTTTCGACAATGAGCAGTTCTTC. It translates to CASSTPGLAGGFDNEQFF.

CDR3 bases: TGCGCCAGCAGCTTGGCGTCCCGGGACAGGGCTGGGGCCAACGTCCTGACTTTC. It codes for CASSLASRDRAGANVLTF. The V and J genes are TRBV5-1 and TRBJ2-6; 9 positions match TRBD1. V shed 0 bases, J shed 2 bases, and the junction held 6 bases outside the gene matches. The germline CDR1 and CDR2 sequences are SGHRS and YFSETQ. This CDR3 comprises 18 residues.

This chain links TRBV10-3 with TRBJ1-2; TRBD1 matches at 7 bases. V lost 6 bases and J lost 3; bases outside the gene matches: 7. The CDR3 runs 14 residues. Germline CDR1 and CDR2: ENHRY and SYGVKD. The DNA of the CDR3 is TGTGCCATCAGAGCGGCCGGGACAGACTATGGCTACACCTTC. This gives the protein CAIRAAGTDYGYTF.

This clone was recorded a few times. This sequence joins TRBV5-1 and TRBJ1-1; no clear D. V was trimmed by 0 bases and J by 1 base, leaving 16 bases between them. The CDR3 is made up of 17 amino acids. The germline V gene encodes CDR1 SGHRS and CDR2 YFSETQ. CDR3 amino acids: CASSLEAQGLRNTEAFF. CDR3 DNA sequence: TGCGCCAGCAGCTTGGAGGCCCAAGGACTGAGGAACACTGAAGCTTTCTTT.

The V and J genes are TRBV10-3 and TRBJ2-7; D possibly corresponds to TRBD2 (5 bases). CDR3 size: 12 residues. V shed 10 bases and J shed 2 bases, with 12 bases lying between them. Germline CDR1 reads ENHRY; CDR2 reads SYGVKD. The CDR3 region has the DNA TGTGCCACCGGACTGGGCCCCTACGAGCAGTACTTC. Translated, it gives CATGLGPYEQYF.

The chain carries TRBV13 and TRBJ2-7; D might be TRBD2 (5 bases). CDR3 size: 12 residues. Trimming took 5 bases from V and 7 from J, leaving 12 bases between them. In germline, CDR1 is PRHDT, CDR2 FYEKMQ (reference sequence). The CDR3 protein is CASSIARREQYF. The CDR3 bases are TGTGCCAGCAGCATAGCCAGGAGGGAGCAGTACTTC. Filled out from reference TRBV13 and TRBJ2-7, the complete variable domain reads AAGVIQSPRHLIKEKRETATLKCYPIPRHDTVYWYQQGPGQDPQFLISFYEKMQSDKGSIPDRFSAQQFSDYHSELNMSSLELGDSALYFCASSIARREQYFGPGTRLTVT.

The chain recombines TRBV5-1 with TRBJ2-2; no clear D. CDR1 is SGHRS, CDR2 YFSETQ, per germline. The CDR3 is 13 residues long. Trimming pared 5 bases from V and 1 base from J, leaving 6 bases between. The CDR3 nucleotides are TGCGCCAGCAGTTTCAAGAACACCGGGGAGCTGTTTTTT. Encoded protein: CASSFKNTGELFF. Full variable domain (remainder filled in from reference TRBV5-1 and TRBJ2-2): KAGVTQTPRYLIKTRGQQVTLSCSPISGHRSVSWYQQTPGQGLQFLFEYFSETQRNKGNFPGRFSGRQFSNSRSEMNVSTLELGDSALYLCASSFKNTGELFFGEGSRLTVL.

The chain uses TRBV5-6 and TRBJ1-2, with D possibly matching TRBD1 (5 bases). Trimming took off 4 bases at V and 4 bases at J, with 17 bases between the two ends. This CDR3 comprises 15 residues. CDR1 is SGHDT and CDR2 is YYEEEE in the germline V gene. The CDR3 sequence: CASSRRVRESYGYTF. In nucleotides, the CDR3 is TGTGCCAGCAGCCGGAGGGTCAGGGAGTCCTATGGCTACACCTTC.

This sequence joins TRBV5-1 and TRBJ2-5, with 9 bases that match TRBD2. Trimming removed 6 bases from V and 1 base from J; junction bases left unmatched: 1. From germline, CDR1 is SGHRS and CDR2 YFSETQ. The CDR3 extends over 13 amino acids. The CDR3 DNA follows: TGCGCCAGCACACTAGCGGGCCAAGAGACCCAGTACTTC. It encodes CASTLAGQETQYF.

This clone was picked up one time. J is TRBJ2-7 and V is TRBV11-2; TRBD1 matches at 9 bases. V trimming: 5 bases; J trimming: 2 bases; junction bases outside the gene matches: 13. The CDR3 is 17 amino acids. Looked up from germline, CDR1 is SGHAT and CDR2 is FQNNGV. The CDR3 sequence is CASSQPLGTGLPYEQYF. For the CDR3, the DNA is TGTGCCAGCAGCCAACCGCTCGGGACAGGGCTCCCCTACGAGCAGTACTTC.

This chain links TRBV7-9 with TRBJ2-3; TRBD2 matches at 9 bases. V shed 5 bases, J shed 2 bases, and the junction held 5 bases outside the gene matches. The CDR3 runs 15 residues. Germline lookup yields CDR1 SEHNR and CDR2 FQNEAQ (reference sequence). The CDR3, as DNA: TGTGCCAGCAGCAGGCTAGCGGGATACACAGATACGCAGTATTTT. As protein: CASSRLAGYTDTQYF.

In its sample, this clone was seen a few times. This rearrangement joins TRBV19 to TRBJ1-1; tentatively, D is TRBD1 (6 bases). The CDR3 contains 13 residues. Germline-derived CDR1 and CDR2 are LNHDA and SQIVND (reference sequence). Trimming removed 5 bases at V and 10 bases at J, with 17 bases between. In nucleotides, the CDR3 is TGTGCCAGTAGTCCGCAGGACAGCCTTGGAGCTTTCTTT. Amino acids: CASSPQDSLGAFF.

The chain combines TRBV5-6 with TRBJ1-2; D ambiguous. V was trimmed by 2 bases and J by 10 bases, leaving 15 bases between them. The germline CDR1 and CDR2 sequences are SGHDT and YYEEEE. The CDR3 totals 13 residues. The CDR3 here is CASSLSGSVVYTF. The CDR3 region has the DNA TGTGCCAGCAGCTTATCAGGCTCTGTGGTCTACACCTTC.

The chain combines TRBV7-2 with TRBJ2-6; possibly TRBD1 for D (6 bases). Germline V CDR1 and CDR2: SGHTA, FQGNSA. V gave up 5 bases and J gave up 0 bases, with 11 bases separating them. CDR3 length: 16 residues. CDR3 sequence reads: CASSKQGSSGANVLTF. CDR3 coding DNA: TGTGCCAGCAGCAAACAGGGCAGCTCTGGGGCCAACGTCCTGACTTTC.

The gene calls are TRBV19 and TRBJ2-7; the match to TRBD1 covers 8 bases. Germline V gene sequence: CDR1 LNHDA, CDR2 SQIVND (reference sequence). Trimming removed 9 bases from V and 2 bases from J; junction bases left unmatched: 9. The CDR3 extends over 14 amino acids. The CDR3 DNA sequence: TGTGCCAGCAGAGAACAGGGGGAAACCTACGAGCAGTACTTC. Protein: CASREQGETYEQYF.

The chain joins TRBV7-2 to TRBJ1-4, with unresolved D. The CDR3 extends over 15 amino acids. V was cut by 4 bases and J by 5 bases, with 14 bases left in between. Looked up from germline, CDR1 is SGHTA and CDR2 is FQGNSA. CDR3 DNA sequence: TGTGCCAGCAGCTCAAACCACCTAATAAATGAAAAACTGTTTTTT. It codes for CASSSNHLINEKLFF.

The chain is built from TRBV6-6 and TRBJ2-1, with D perhaps TRBD2 (6 bases). From germline, CDR1 is MNHNY and CDR2 SVGAGI (reference sequence). The CDR3 length is 14 residues. V lost 7 bases, J lost 6 bases, and 16 bases lay in between. CDR3 region: CASTLTGTLNEQFF. In DNA form, the CDR3 reads TGTGCCAGCACCTTAACCGGGACTCTCAATGAGCAGTTCTTC.

The chain links TRBV29-1 to TRBJ1-1; D may be TRBD1 (5 bases). Germline loops: CDR1 SQVTM, CDR2 ANQGSEA. The CDR3 is 12 residues long. The germline V and J ends were trimmed by 5 bases and 7 bases, with 14 bases remaining between them. CDR3 nucleotide sequence: TGCAGCGTTAGTGGACACGGTTATGAAGCTTTCTTT. Its protein product is CSVSGHGYEAFF.

This rearrangement joins TRBV4-2 to TRBJ2-3, with 9 bases identical to TRBD2. The CDR3 consists of 17 residues. J was trimmed by 4 bases and V by 1 base; bases with no gene match: 9. The germline CDR1 and CDR2 sequences are LGHNA and YNFKEQ. The CDR3 region has the DNA TGTGCCAGCAGCCAAGGCCCTGGGCGGGAGGGCGCAGATACGCAGTATTTT. It yields the protein CASSQGPGREGADTQYF.

The rearrangement links TRBV5-1 to TRBJ2-1; 15 bases agree with TRBD2. After removal of 0 bases from V and 5 bases from J, the junction contained 12 bases not matched to a gene. The CDR3 is 20 amino acids. Germline CDR1 is SGHRS and CDR2 is YFSETQ. This CDR3 is CASSLETFGTSGRLHNEQFF. CDR3 nucleotide sequence: TGCGCCAGCAGCTTGGAGACTTTCGGGACTAGCGGGAGGTTGCACAATGAGCAGTTCTTC.

The chain uses TRBV2 and TRBJ2-7; TRBD1 matches 7 bases. The CDR3 has 13 amino acids. Losses at the gene ends were 7 bases for V and 0 bases for J; bases not matched to a gene: 3. Germline assignment: CDR1 SNHLY and CDR2 FYNNEI. CDR3 coding DNA: TGTGCCAGCAAAGGGACAGCCTCCTACGAGCAGTACTTC. This codes for CASKGTASYEQYF.